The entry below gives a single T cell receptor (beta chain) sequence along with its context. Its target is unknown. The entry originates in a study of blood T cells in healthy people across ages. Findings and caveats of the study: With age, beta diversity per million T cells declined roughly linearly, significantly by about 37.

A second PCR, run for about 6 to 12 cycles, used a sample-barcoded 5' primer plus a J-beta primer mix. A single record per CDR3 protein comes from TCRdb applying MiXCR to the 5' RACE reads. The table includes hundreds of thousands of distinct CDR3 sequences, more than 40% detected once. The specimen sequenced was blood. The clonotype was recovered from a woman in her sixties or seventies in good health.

In DNA form, the CDR3 reads TGCAGTGCCATGGGTGGTGGGGGCCAGTACTTC. This encodes CSAMGGGGQYF. The V call is TRBV20-1, the J call TRBJ2-5, with D perhaps given as TRBD1 or TRBD2 (5 bases each). With 6 bases removed from V and 10 bases from J, the gap between germline ends came to 15 bases. The CDR3 sequence is 11 residues long. From germline, CDR1 is DFQATT and CDR2 SNEGSKA (reference sequence).